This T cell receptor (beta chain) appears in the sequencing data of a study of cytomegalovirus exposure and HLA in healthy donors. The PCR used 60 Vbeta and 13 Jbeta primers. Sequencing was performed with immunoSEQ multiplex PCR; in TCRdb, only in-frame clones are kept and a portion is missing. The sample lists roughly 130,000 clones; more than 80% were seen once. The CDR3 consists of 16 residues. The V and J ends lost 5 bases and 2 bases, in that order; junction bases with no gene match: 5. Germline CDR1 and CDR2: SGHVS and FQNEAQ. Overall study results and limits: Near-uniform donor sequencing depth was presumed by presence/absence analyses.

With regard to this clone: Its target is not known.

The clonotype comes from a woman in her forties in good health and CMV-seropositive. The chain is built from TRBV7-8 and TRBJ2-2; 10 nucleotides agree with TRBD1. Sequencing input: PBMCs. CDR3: CASSPRTGGNTGELFF. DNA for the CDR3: TGTGCCAGCAGCCCCCGGACAGGGGGAAACACCGGGGAGCTGTTTTTT.